The sample holds many counts of the clone carrying this T cell receptor beta chain. As yet, its antigen is unknown. The sample comes from a study of T cell repertoires in cytomegalovirus infection. The CDR3 is 15 residues long. The ends were cut back, 0 bases at V and 5 bases at J, with 13 bases in the middle. CDR1 and CDR2 from the germline V gene are SGHAT and FQNNGV. TCRdb reprocessed the reads via MiXCR and lists one record per CDR3 protein. The data hold roughly 500,000 distinct CDR3 sequences, with roughly 10% observed a single time. Study-level results: The ex vivo response was dominated by HLA-C-restricted CMV-specific TCR beta clonotypes.

This receptor was taken from a human donor in good health (CMV status not recorded). Some clones in this sample may be carry-over from other donors' samples. This chain links TRBV11-2 with TRBJ2-5; the D gene is possibly TRBD1 (6 bases). Sequenced sample: PBMCs. The CDR3 loop is CASSLDGAGDETQYF. The CDR3 DNA sequence: TGTGCCAGCAGCTTAGATGGGGCAGGGGACGAGACCCAGTACTTC.